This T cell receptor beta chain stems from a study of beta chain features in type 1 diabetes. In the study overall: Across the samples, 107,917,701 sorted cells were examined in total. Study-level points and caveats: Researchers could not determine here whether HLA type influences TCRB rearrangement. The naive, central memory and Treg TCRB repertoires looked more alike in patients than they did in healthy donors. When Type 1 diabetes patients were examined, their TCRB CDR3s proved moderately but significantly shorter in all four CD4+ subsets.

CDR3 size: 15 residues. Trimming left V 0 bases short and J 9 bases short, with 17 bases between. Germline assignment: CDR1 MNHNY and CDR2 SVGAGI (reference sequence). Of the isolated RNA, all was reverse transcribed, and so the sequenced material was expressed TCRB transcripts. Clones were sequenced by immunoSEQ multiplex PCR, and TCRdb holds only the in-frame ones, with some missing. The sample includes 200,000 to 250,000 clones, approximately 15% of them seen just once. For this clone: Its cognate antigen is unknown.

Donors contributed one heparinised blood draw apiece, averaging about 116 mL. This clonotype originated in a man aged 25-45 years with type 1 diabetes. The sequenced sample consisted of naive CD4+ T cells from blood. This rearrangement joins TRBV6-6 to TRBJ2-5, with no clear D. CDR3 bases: TGTGCCAGCAGTTACTCGGTCTCCCAAGAGGCGGCCCAGTACTTC. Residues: CASSYSVSQEAAQYF.